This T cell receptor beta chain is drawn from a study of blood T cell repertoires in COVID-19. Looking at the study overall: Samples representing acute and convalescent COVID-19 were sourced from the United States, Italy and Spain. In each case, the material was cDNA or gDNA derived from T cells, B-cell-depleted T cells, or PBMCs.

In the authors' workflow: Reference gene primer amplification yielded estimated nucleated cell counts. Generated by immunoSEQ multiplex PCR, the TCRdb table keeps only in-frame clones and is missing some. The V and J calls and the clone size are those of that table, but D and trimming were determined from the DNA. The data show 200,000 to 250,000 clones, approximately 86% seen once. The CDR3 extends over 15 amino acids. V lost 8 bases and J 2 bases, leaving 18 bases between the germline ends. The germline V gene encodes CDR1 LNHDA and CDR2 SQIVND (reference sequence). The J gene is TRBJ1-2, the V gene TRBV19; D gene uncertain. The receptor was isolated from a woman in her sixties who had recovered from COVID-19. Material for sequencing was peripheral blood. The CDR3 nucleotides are TGTGCCAGTCGCCCCACCGGGAACTACAACTATGGCTACACCTTC. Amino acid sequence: CASRPTGNYNYGYTF.